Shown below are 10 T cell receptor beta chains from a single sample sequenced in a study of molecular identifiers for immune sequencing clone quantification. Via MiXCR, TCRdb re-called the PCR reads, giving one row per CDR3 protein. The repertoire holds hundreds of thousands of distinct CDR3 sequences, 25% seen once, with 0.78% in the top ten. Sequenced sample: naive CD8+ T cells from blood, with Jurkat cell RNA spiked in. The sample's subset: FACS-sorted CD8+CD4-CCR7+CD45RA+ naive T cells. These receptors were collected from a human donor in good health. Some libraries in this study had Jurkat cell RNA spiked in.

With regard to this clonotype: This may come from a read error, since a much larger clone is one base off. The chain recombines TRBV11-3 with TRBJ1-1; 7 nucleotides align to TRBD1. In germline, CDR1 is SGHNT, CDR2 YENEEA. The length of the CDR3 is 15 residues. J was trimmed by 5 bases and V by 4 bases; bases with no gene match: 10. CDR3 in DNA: TGTGCCAGCAGCTCCGGGACAGTGGGCGAAACTGAAGCTTTCTTT. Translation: CASSSGTVGETEAFF.

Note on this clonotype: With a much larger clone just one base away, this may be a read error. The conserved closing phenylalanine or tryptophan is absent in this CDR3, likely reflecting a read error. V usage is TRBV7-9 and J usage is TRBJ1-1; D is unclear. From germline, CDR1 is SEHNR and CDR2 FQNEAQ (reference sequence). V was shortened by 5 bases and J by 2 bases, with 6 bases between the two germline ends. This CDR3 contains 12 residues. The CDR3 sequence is CASSVLNTEAFV. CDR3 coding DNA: TGTGCCAGCAGCGTCTTAAACACTGAAGCTTTCGTT.

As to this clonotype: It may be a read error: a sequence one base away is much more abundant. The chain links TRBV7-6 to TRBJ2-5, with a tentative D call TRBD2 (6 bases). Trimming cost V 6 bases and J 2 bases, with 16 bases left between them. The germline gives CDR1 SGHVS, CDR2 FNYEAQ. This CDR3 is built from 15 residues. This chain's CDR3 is CASSTWDSGQETQYF. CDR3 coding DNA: TGTGCCAGCAGTACGTGGGACTCCGGGCAAGAGACCCAGTACTTC.

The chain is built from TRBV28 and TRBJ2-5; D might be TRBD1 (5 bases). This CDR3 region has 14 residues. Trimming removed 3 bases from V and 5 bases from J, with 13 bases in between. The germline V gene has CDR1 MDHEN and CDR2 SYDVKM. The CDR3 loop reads CASSFFQGGETQYF. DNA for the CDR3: TGTGCCAGCAGTTTCTTTCAGGGTGGGGAGACCCAGTACTTC.

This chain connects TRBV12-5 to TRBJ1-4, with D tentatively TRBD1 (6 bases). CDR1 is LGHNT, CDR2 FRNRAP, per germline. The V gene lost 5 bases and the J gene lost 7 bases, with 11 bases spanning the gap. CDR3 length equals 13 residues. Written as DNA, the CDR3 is TGTGCTAGTGGTGGGGGGGCCGGTGAAAAACTGTTTTTT. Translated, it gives CASGGGAGEKLFF.

This CDR3 reads CASSIAIGLRGDTQYF. DNA of the CDR3: TGTGCCAGTAGTATAGCCATAGGCCTCAGGGGAGATACGCAGTATTTT. This rearrangement joins TRBV19 to TRBJ2-3, with D maybe TRBD1 (6 bases). The CDR3 is 16 amino acids. Trimming cost V 1 base and J 5 bases, with 16 bases left between them. Germline V gives CDR1 LNHDA, CDR2 SQIVND (reference sequence).

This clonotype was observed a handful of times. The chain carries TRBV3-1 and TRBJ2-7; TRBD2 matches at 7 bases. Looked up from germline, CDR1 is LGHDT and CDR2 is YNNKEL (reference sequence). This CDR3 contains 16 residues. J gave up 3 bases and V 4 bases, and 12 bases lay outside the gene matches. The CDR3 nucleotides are TGTGCCAGCAGCCCAGTCACTAGCGTCGGTAACTACGAGCAGTACTTC. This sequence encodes CASSPVTSVGNYEQYF.

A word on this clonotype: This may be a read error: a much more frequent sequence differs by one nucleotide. Written as DNA, the CDR3 is TGTGCCAGCAGCTTAGGTGGCCTTGGGCGGTACTTC. Encoded protein: CASSLGGLGRYF. The chain has TRBV11-2 and TRBJ2-7, with D uncertain. From germline, CDR1 is SGHAT and CDR2 FQNNGV. V gave up 1 base and J gave up 12 bases, with 13 bases separating them. The CDR3 consists of 12 residues.

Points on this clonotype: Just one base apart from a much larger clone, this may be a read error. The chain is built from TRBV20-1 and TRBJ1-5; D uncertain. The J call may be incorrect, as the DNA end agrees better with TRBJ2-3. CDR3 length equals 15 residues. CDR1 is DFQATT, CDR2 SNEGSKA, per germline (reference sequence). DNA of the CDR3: TGCAGTGCTAGAGCCGTCAGAAGTAGCAATCAGCCCCAGTATTTT. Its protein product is CSARAVRSSNQPQYF.

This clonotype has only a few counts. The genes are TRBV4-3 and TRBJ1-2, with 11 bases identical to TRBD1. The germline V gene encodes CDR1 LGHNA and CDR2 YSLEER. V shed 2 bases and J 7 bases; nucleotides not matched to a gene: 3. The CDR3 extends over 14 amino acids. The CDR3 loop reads CASSQWTGGFGYTF. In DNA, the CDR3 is TGCGCCAGCAGCCAATGGACAGGGGGCTTTGGCTACACCTTC.